Listed below are T cell receptor beta chains from one sample, sequenced in a study of cytomegalovirus exposure and HLA in healthy donors. The repertoire was sequenced with immunoSEQ multiplex PCR; TCRdb's copy has only in-frame clones and lacks some. In the table there are 120,000 or so clones, over 60% of which are singletons. The sample comprised PBMCs. All receptors come from a human donor in good health. Both conserved end residues are part of each CDR3. The D gene is left open where the match is weak. A clone size is listed for some rows: how often the clone was seen (once, few, many), or a class if it is expanded.

size: once; V: TRBV19; D: TRBD1; J: TRBJ2-7; DNA: TGTGCCAGTAGTATCACAGGGGAATCTTACGAGCAGTACTTC; CDR3: CASSITGESYEQYF
size: -; V: TRBV27; D: -; J: TRBJ2-7; DNA: TGTGCCGGCAGTTTAGGGACACCCACCTACGAGCAGTACTTC; CDR3: CAGSLGTPTYEQYF
size: -; V: TRBV6-1; D: -; J: TRBJ2-7; DNA: TGTGCCAGCAGCGGACGAGGGGGTTCCTACGAGCAGTACTTC; CDR3: CASSGRGGSYEQYF
size: -; V: TRBV7-6; D: TRBD1; J: TRBJ2-2; DNA: TGTGCCAGCAGCTGGGGGACAGAAGGGGAGCTGTTTTTT; CDR3: CASSWGTEGELFF
size: -; V: TRBV27; D: TRBD2; J: TRBJ2-1; DNA: TGTGCCAGCAGTTTAGCACTAGCGGGGGGATACAATGAGCAGTTCTTC; CDR3: CASSLALAGGYNEQFF
size: few; V: TRBV10-1; D: -; J: TRBJ1-2; DNA: TGCGCCAGCAGTGACAAGGCCCTCGGGGGCTACACCTTC; CDR3: CASSDKALGGYTF
size: -; V: TRBV7-9; D: -; J: TRBJ2-5; DNA: TGTGCCAGCAGCTTTGGACAGACGCTAGAGACCCAGTACTTC; CDR3: CASSFGQTLETQYF
size: -; V: TRBV6-5; D: -; J: TRBJ1-1; DNA: TGTGCCAGCAGGATAACGACTCGGGATAACACTGAAGCTTTCTTT; CDR3: CASRITTRDNTEAFF
size: -; V: TRBV29-1; D: TRBD1; J: TRBJ2-2; DNA: TGCAGCGCCCTGAAGGGGGCTGAGACCGGGGAGCTGTTTTTT; CDR3: CSALKGAETGELFF
size: -; V: TRBV19; D: -; J: TRBJ1-5; DNA: TGTGCCAGTAGTATTATTCGGGGAGTAAGCAATCAGCCCCAGCATTTT; CDR3: CASSIIRGVSNQPQHF
size: few; V: TRBV7-2; D: -; J: TRBJ1-2; DNA: TGTGCCAGCAGCTTGGGGGGCTATGGCTACACCTTC; CDR3: CASSLGGYGYTF
size: -; V: TRBV7-9; D: TRBD2; J: TRBJ2-5; DNA: TGTGCCAGCAGCTTAGACCGCGGGGGGTTCCAAGAGACCCAGTACTTC; CDR3: CASSLDRGGFQETQYF
size: -; V: TRBV7-2; D: TRBD2; J: TRBJ2-7; DNA: TGTGCCAGCACTAAACACGGTGGCGGGGGGGCCTACGAGCAGTACTTC; CDR3: CASTKHGGGGAYEQYF
size: -; V: TRBV5-5; D: -; J: TRBJ1-3; DNA: TGTGCCAGCAGCCCCGACAGGACTGGAAACACCATATATTTT; CDR3: CASSPDRTGNTIYF
size: -; V: TRBV5-4; D: TRBD1; J: TRBJ1-6; DNA: TGTGCCAGCAGCCCCAGGACAGGGAATAATTCACCCCTCCACTTT; CDR3: CASSPRTGNNSPLHF
size: -; V: TRBV13; D: -; J: TRBJ1-5; DNA: TGTGCCAGCAGCTTACGTCCCGGGCCCCAGCATTTT; CDR3: CASSLRPGPQHF
size: -; V: TRBV19; D: -; J: TRBJ1-2; DNA: TGTGCCAGTAGTATAGGGTCAGGGGCGGGCGGCTACACCTTC; CDR3: CASSIGSGAGGYTF
size: -; V: TRBV25-1; D: -; J: TRBJ2-2; DNA: TGTGCCACCAATGGTGCGGATGCAGTAGACACCGGGGAGCTGTTTTTT; CDR3: CATNGADAVDTGELFF
size: -; V: TRBV4-1; D: TRBD1; J: TRBJ1-4; DNA: TGTGCCAGCAGCCAAGGGGCAGGGGGAGGTGAAAAACTGTTTTTT; CDR3: CASSQGAGGGEKLFF
size: -; V: TRBV5-1; D: -; J: TRBJ2-1; DNA: TGCGCCAGCAGCTCACTAGGGTCGAATGAGCAGTTCTTC; CDR3: CASSSLGSNEQFF
size: -; V: TRBV2; D: TRBD2; J: TRBJ2-5; DNA: TGTGCCAGACCAGGGACTAGCGGGGAAGAGACCCAGTACTTC; CDR3: CARPGTSGEETQYF
size: -; V: TRBV12-5; D: TRBD2; J: TRBJ2-1; DNA: TGTGCTAGTGCCTCTTTGCGGGGGGGCATCTATGAGCAGTTCTTC; CDR3: CASASLRGGIYEQFF
size: few; V: TRBV27; D: -; J: TRBJ1-1; DNA: TGTGCCAGCAGTTATACAGGCTCGGGCTTCACTGAAGCTTTCTTT; CDR3: CASSYTGSGFTEAFF
size: -; V: TRBV2; D: -; J: TRBJ1-1; DNA: TGTGCCAGCAGTGAAGCTTCCGGCAGCGGCGGGGCTTTCTTT; CDR3: CASSEASGSGGAFF
size: -; V: TRBV7-2; D: TRBD2; J: TRBJ2-3; DNA: TGTGCCAGCAGCCCACACTACCTACGGGGGGGCCTCACAGATACGCAGTATTTT; CDR3: CASSPHYLRGGLTDTQYF
size: -; V: TRBV6-6; D: TRBD2; J: TRBJ2-1; DNA: TGTGCCAGCCTCGACGGGGGGTTGGGGAATGAGCAGTTCTTC; CDR3: CASLDGGLGNEQFF
size: -; V: TRBV18; D: -; J: TRBJ1-1; DNA: TGTGCCAGCTCTCAGACTCAAAGCACCCTGAACACTGAAGCTTTCTTT; CDR3: CASSQTQSTLNTEAFF
size: once; V: TRBV5-1; D: -; J: TRBJ2-7; DNA: TGCGCCAGCAGCCCAGGAGGGACTCGACCCTACGAGCAGTACTTC; CDR3: CASSPGGTRPYEQYF
size: -; V: TRBV4-1; D: -; J: TRBJ1-6; DNA: TGCGCCAGCAGGCGGGTGGGGGCAGCAAATTCACCCCTCCACTTT; CDR3: CASRRVGAANSPLHF
size: -; V: TRBV27; D: -; J: TRBJ2-2; DNA: TGTGCCAGCAGGTCTCTAAAGGGAGTCGGGCGATGGGAGCTGTTTTTT; CDR3: CASRSLKGVGRWELFF
size: few; V: TRBV6-5; D: TRBD1; J: TRBJ1-4; DNA: TGTGCCAGCAGTTACTCGAAGACAGGGGCCCCTGAAAAACTGTTTTTT; CDR3: CASSYSKTGAPEKLFF
size: -; V: TRBV5-4; D: TRBD1; J: TRBJ2-3; DNA: TGTGCCAGCAGCTTGGGTGGACAGGGGGCTTCAGATACGCAGTATTTT; CDR3: CASSLGGQGASDTQYF
size: -; V: TRBV27; D: -; J: TRBJ2-1; DNA: TGTGCCAGCTCAGGGGATCACAATGAGCAGTTCTTC; CDR3: CASSGDHNEQFF
size: -; V: TRBV19; D: TRBD1; J: TRBJ1-5; DNA: TGTGCCAGTAGTATACCCACGGGACAGATATATTATAGCAATCAGCCCCAGCATTTT; CDR3: CASSIPTGQIYYSNQPQHF
size: -; V: TRBV9; D: TRBD2; J: TRBJ2-1; DNA: TGTGCCAGCAGCGTAGTCGGGGGGGTAGGGAATGAGCAGTTCTTC; CDR3: CASSVVGGVGNEQFF
size: -; V: TRBV7-6; D: -; J: TRBJ1-5; DNA: TGTGCCAGCAGCTTTGACACAGGGATTGGACAGCCCCAGCATTTT; CDR3: CASSFDTGIGQPQHF
size: -; V: TRBV7-9; D: TRBD1; J: TRBJ1-2; DNA: TGTGCCAGCAGCTCGTCAAAAACAGGGGTCTATGGCTACACCTTC; CDR3: CASSSSKTGVYGYTF
size: -; V: TRBV19; D: -; J: TRBJ2-6; DNA: TGTGCCAGTACCGCCCGAAATAGTGGGGCCAACGTCCTGACTTTC; CDR3: CASTARNSGANVLTF
size: -; V: TRBV7-9; D: -; J: TRBJ2-1; DNA: TGTGCCAGCAGCCCCCGCGAGGGGGGGTCCTACAATGAGCAGTTCTTC; CDR3: CASSPREGGSYNEQFF
size: -; V: TRBV4-2; D: -; J: TRBJ1-2; DNA: TGTGCCAGCAGCCAAGAACCGGGTGATGGCTACACCTTC; CDR3: CASSQEPGDGYTF
size: -; V: TRBV4-1; D: TRBD1; J: TRBJ2-3; DNA: TGCGCCAGCAGCCAAGAAGGACAGGGGGCTTGGACAGATACGCAGTATTTT; CDR3: CASSQEGQGAWTDTQYF
size: -; V: TRBV23-1; D: -; J: TRBJ1-1; DNA: TGCGCCAGCAGTCAATCGGGCAGGGGGAACACTGAAGCTTTCTTT; CDR3: CASSQSGRGNTEAFF
size: -; V: TRBV6-1; D: TRBD2; J: TRBJ2-5; DNA: TGTGCCAGCAGTGATTCACTAGCGGGGGGGCCGAGGGGAGAGACCCAGTACTTC; CDR3: CASSDSLAGGPRGETQYF
size: -; V: TRBV2; D: TRBD1; J: TRBJ1-4; DNA: TGTGCCAGCAGTGAAGTCATACAGGGGCTGAATGAAAAACTGTTTTTT; CDR3: CASSEVIQGLNEKLFF
size: once; V: TRBV6-5; D: -; J: TRBJ2-3; DNA: TGTGCCAGCAGTTACCGGGGGTCAGATACGCAGTATTTT; CDR3: CASSYRGSDTQYF
size: -; V: TRBV11-3; D: -; J: TRBJ2-5; DNA: TGTGCCAGCAGCTTAGAGCCACGGTCCGAGACCCAGTACTTC; CDR3: CASSLEPRSETQYF
size: -; V: TRBV2; D: TRBD1; J: TRBJ2-7; DNA: TGTGCCAGCAGAGGCAGGGGGCCACAAGGGGACGAGCAGTACTTC; CDR3: CASRGRGPQGDEQYF
size: -; V: TRBV5-6; D: TRBD1; J: TRBJ2-5; DNA: TGTGCCAGCAGCTTGGATCTCCGGGGACAGCTAGAGACCCAGTACTTC; CDR3: CASSLDLRGQLETQYF